This T cell receptor beta chain was captured in a study of shared clonotypes between healthy human individuals. The germline CDR1 and CDR2 sequences are LNHDA and SQIVND (reference sequence). V lost 9 bases and J 9 bases, leaving 18 bases between the germline ends. The length of the CDR3 is 13 residues. Produced via immunoSEQ multiplex PCR; TCRdb's table is partial and in-frame only. The table records about 2.4 million clones, approximately 90% of them present only once. The specimen sequenced was naive CD4+ T cells sorted from blood. As for subset: CD45RA+ positively selected. The V call is TRBV19, the J call TRBJ1-3; D perhaps matches TRBD1 (5 bases). This receptor was identified in a man younger than 35 in good health. CDR3 bases: TGTGCCAGCTCTATCGGGGCCGACGGCACCATATATTTT. Translating it yields CASSIGADGTIYF.